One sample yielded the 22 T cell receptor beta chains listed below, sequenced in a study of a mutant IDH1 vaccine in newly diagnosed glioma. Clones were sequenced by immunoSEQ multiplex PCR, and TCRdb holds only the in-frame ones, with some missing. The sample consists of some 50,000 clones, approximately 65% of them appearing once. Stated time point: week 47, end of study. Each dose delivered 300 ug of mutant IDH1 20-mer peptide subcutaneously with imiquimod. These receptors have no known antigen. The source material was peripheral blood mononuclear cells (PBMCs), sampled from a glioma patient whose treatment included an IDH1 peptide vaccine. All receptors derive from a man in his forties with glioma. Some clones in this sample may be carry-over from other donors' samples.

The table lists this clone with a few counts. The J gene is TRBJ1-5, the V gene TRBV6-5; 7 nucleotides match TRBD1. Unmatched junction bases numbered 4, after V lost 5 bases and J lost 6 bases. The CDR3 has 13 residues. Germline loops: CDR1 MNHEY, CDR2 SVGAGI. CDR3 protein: CASSPDRVQPQHF. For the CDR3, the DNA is TGTGCCAGCAGTCCCGACAGGGTTCAGCCCCAGCATTTT.

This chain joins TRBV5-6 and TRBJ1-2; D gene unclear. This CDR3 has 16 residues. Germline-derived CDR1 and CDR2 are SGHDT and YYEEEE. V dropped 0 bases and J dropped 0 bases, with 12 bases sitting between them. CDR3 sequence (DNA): TGTGCCAGCAGCTTGGGGAGGACTGCTGCTAACTATGGCTACACCTTC. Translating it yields CASSLGRTAANYGYTF.

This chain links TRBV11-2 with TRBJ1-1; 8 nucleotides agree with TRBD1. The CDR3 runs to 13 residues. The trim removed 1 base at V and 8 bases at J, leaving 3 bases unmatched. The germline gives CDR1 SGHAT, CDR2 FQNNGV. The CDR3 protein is CASSLGRDREAFF. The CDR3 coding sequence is TGTGCCAGCAGCTTAGGGAGGGACAGGGAAGCTTTCTTT. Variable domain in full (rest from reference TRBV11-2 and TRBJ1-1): EAGVAQSPRYKIIEKRQSVAFWCNPISGHATLYWYQQILGQGPKLLIQFQNNGVVDDSQLPKDRFSAERLKGVDSTLKIQPAKLEDSAVYLCASSLGRDREAFFGQGTRLTVV.

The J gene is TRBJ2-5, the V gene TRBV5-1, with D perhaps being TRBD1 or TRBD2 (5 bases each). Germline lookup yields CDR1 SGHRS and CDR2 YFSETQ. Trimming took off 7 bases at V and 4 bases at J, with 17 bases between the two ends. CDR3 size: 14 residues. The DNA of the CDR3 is TGCGCCAGCGCCCGGGACCCCATTTTAGAGACCCAGTACTTC. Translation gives CASARDPILETQYF.

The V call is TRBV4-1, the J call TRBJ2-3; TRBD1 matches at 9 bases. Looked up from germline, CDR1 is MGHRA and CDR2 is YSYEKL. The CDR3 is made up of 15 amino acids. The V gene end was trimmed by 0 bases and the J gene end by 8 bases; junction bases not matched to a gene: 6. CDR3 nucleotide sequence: TGCGCCAGCAGCCAAGAGGACAGGGGCAGCGGTACGCAGTATTTT. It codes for CASSQEDRGSGTQYF.

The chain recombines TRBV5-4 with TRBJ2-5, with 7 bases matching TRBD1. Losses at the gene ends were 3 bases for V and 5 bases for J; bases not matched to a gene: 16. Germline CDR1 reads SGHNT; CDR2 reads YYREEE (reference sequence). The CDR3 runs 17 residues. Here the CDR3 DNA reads TGTGCCAGCAGCTCCCAATCGGGGACAGCATTTGGGGAGACCCAGTACTTC. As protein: CASSSQSGTAFGETQYF.

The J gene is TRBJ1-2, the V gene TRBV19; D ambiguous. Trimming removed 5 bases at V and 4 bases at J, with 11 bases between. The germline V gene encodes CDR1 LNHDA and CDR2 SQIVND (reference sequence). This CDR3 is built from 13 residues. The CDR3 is CASSSKGIYGYTF. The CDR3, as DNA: TGTGCCAGTAGTTCTAAGGGCATCTATGGCTACACCTTC. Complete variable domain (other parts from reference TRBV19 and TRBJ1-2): DGGITQSPKYLFRKEGQNVTLSCEQNLNHDAMYWYRQDPGQGLRLIYYSQIVNDFQKGDIAEGYSVSREKKESFPLTVTSAQKNPTAFYLCASSSKGIYGYTFGSGTRLTVV.

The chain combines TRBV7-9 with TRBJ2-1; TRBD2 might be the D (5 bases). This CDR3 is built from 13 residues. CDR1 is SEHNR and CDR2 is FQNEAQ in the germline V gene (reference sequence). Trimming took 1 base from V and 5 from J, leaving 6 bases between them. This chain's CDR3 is CASSLVGDNEQFF. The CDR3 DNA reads TGTGCCAGCAGCTTAGTCGGGGACAATGAGCAGTTCTTC.

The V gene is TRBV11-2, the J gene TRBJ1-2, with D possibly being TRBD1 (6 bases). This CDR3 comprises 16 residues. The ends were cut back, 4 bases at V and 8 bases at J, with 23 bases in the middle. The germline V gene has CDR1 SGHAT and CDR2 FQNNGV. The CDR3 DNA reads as TGTGCCAGCAGCTCCCGGACAGACGAACCCTTGAGAGGCTACACCTTC. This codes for CASSSRTDEPLRGYTF. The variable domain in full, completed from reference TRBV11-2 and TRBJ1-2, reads EAGVAQSPRYKIIEKRQSVAFWCNPISGHATLYWYQQILGQGPKLLIQFQNNGVVDDSQLPKDRFSAERLKGVDSTLKIQPAKLEDSAVYLCASSSRTDEPLRGYTFGSGTRLTVV.

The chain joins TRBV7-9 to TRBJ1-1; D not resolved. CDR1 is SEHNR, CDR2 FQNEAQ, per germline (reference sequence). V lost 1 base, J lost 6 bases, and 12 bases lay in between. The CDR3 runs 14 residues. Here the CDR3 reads CASSLVLSTSEAFF. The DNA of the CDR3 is TGTGCCAGCAGCTTAGTGTTATCAACCTCTGAAGCTTTCTTT.

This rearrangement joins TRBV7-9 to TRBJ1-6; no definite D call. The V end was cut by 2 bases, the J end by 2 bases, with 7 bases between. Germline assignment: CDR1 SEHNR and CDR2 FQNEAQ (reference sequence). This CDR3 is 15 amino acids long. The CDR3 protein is CASSLSQTYNSPLHF. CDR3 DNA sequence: TGTGCCAGCAGCTTATCCCAGACCTATAATTCACCCCTCCACTTT.

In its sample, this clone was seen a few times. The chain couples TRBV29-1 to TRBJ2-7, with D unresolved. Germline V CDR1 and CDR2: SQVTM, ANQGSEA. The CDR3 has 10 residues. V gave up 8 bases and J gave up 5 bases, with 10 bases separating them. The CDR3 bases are TGCAGCCCCAGGCCCAACGAGCAGTACTTC. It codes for CSPRPNEQYF.

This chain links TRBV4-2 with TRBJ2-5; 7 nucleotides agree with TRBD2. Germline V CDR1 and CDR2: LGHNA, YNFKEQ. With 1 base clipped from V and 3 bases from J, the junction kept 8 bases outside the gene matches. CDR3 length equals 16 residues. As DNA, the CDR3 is TGTGCCAGCAGCCAAGGGAGGGCGGGGGTAGAAGAGACCCAGTACTTC. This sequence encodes CASSQGRAGVEETQYF.

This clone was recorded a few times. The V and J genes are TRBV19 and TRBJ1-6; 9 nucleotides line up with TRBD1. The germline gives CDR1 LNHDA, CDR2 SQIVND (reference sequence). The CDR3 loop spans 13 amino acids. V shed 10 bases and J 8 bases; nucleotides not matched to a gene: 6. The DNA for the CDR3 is TGTGCCACGCGGGACAGGGATCATTCACCCCTCCACTTT. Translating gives CATRDRDHSPLHF.

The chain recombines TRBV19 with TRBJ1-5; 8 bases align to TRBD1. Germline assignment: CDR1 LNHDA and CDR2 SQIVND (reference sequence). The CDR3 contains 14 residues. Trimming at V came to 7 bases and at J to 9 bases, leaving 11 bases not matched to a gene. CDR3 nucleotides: TGTGCCAGTACGGGCAGGGGGCGCGATTGGCCCCAGCATTTT. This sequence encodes CASTGRGRDWPQHF. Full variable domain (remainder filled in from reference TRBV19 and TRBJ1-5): DGGITQSPKYLFRKEGQNVTLSCEQNLNHDAMYWYRQDPGQGLRLIYYSQIVNDFQKGDIAEGYSVSREKKESFPLTVTSAQKNPTAFYLCASTGRGRDWPQHFGDGTRLSIL.

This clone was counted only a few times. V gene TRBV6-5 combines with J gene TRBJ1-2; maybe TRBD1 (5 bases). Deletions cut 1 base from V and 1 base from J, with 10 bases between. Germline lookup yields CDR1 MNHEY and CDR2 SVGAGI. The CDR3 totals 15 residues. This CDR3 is CASSYFGTDNYGYTF. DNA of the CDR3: TGTGCCAGCAGTTACTTTGGGACGGATAACTATGGCTACACCTTC.

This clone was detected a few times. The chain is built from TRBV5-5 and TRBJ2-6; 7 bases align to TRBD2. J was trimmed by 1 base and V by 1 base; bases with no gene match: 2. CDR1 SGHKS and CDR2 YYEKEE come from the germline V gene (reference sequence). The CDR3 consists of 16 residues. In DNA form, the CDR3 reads TGTGCCAGCAGCTTGTGGGGGGGGTCTGGGGCCAACGTCCTGACTTTC. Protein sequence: CASSLWGGSGANVLTF.

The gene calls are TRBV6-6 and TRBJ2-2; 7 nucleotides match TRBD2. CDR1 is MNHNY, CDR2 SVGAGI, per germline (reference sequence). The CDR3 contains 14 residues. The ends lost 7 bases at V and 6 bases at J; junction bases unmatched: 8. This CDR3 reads CASMGGMIAGELFF. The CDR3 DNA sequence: TGTGCCAGCATGGGGGGGATGATTGCCGGGGAGCTGTTTTTT.

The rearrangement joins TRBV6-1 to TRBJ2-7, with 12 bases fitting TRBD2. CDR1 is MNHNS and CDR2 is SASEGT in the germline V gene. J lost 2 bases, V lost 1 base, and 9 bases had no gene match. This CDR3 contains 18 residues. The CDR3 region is CASSEEWTSGDLAYEQYF. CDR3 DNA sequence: TGTGCCAGCAGTGAAGAATGGACTAGCGGGGATCTTGCCTACGAGCAGTACTTC.

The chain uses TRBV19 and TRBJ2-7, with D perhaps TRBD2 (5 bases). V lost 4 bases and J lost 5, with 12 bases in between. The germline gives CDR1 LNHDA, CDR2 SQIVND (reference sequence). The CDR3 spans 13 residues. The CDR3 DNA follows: TGTGCCAGTAGTAGCCTGAGGGCCCACGAGCAGTACTTC. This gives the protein CASSSLRAHEQYF.

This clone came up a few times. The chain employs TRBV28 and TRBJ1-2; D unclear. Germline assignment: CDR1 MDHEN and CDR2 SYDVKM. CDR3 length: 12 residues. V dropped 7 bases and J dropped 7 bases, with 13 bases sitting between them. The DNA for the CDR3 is TGTGCCAGCACCTATCAAGGTGGTGGCTACACCTTC. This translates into CASTYQGGGYTF.

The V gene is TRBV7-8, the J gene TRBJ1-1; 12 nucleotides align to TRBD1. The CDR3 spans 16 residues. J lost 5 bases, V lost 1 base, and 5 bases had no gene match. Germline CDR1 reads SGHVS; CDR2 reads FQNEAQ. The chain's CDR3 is CASSLEGQGARTEAFF. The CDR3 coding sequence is TGTGCCAGCAGCTTAGAGGGACAGGGGGCGAGGACTGAAGCTTTCTTT.